The 32 T cell receptor beta chains reported below all come from one sample, sequenced in a study of beta chain features in type 1 diabetes. General study findings and limits: Shortening of TCRB CDR3s, moderate but significant, appeared in all four CD4+ subsets of Type 1 diabetes patients.

Sequencing targeted expressed TCRB transcripts, as all isolated RNA had been reverse transcribed. The method was immunoSEQ multiplex PCR; TCRdb's version includes in-frame clones alone and lacks a portion of them. The sample includes roughly 730,000 clones, 13% seen only once; the top ten take 0.022%. Their antigen targets remain unknown. Sequencing was done on a sample of naive CD4+ T cells from blood. Receptors were obtained from a man aged 18 to 35 with type 1 diabetes.

Comment on this clone: The sample contains more than one DNA sequence encoding this CDR3. The V and J genes are TRBV6-5 and TRBJ2-2; D possibly corresponds to TRBD1 (6 bases). This CDR3 is 14 amino acids long. The V gene's germline CDR1 is MNHEY and CDR2 SVGAGI. Trimming left V 6 bases short and J 0 bases short, with 8 bases between. CDR3 loop: CASRQGANTGELFF. The CDR3 DNA reads as TGTGCCAGCAGACAGGGAGCGAACACCGGGGAGCTGTTTTTT.

This clone turned up a few times. CDR3 sequence reads: CASSHYAGTGIYTF. In DNA, the CDR3 is TGCGCCAGCAGCCACTATGCCGGGACAGGAATCTACACCTTC. The chain couples TRBV4-1 to TRBJ1-2; 8 bases map to TRBD1. Trimming cost V 3 bases and J 10 bases; bases outside gene matches: 10. Germline V gives CDR1 MGHRA, CDR2 YSYEKL. The CDR3 sequence is 14 residues long.

In its sample, this clone was seen a few times. V gene TRBV29-1 combines with J gene TRBJ2-6; D may be TRBD1 (6 bases). The CDR3 has 16 amino acids. Trimming stripped 6 bases from V and 0 bases from J, with 15 bases between. In germline, CDR1 is SQVTM, CDR2 ANQGSEA. DNA for the CDR3: TGCAGCGTAGGACGGACAGTCCTCTCTGGGGCCAACGTCCTGACTTTC. Amino acids: CSVGRTVLSGANVLTF.

This clone occurred a few times. The chain carries TRBV14 and TRBJ2-5; D gene ambiguous. CDR3 size: 13 residues. CDR1 is SGHDN, CDR2 FVKESK, per germline. The V end was cut by 0 bases, the J end by 5 bases, with 7 bases between. The CDR3 loop reads CASSQDYRETQYF. DNA for the CDR3: TGTGCCAGCAGCCAAGATTACCGCGAGACCCAGTACTTC.

This clone appeared a few times. V gene TRBV6-5 combines with J gene TRBJ2-2, with TRBD1 matching 8 bases. V shed 4 bases, J shed 5 bases, and the junction held 9 bases outside the gene matches. The CDR3 covers 16 residues. CDR1 is MNHEY, CDR2 SVGAGI, per germline. CDR3 coding DNA: TGTGCCAGCAGTTTCCAAAGGACAGGGACGACCGGGGAGCTGTTTTTT. Protein product: CASSFQRTGTTGELFF.

This clone showed up just a few times. The chain recombines TRBV2 with TRBJ2-2; D remains ambiguous. CDR3 length equals 12 residues. Between the trimmed V and J ends, which lost 6 bases and 6 bases, there was a span of 8 bases. Looked up from germline, CDR1 is SNHLY and CDR2 is FYNNEI. In nucleotides, the CDR3 is TGTGCCAGCAGGGAATATCCCGGGGAGCTGTTTTTT. Protein: CASREYPGELFF. Looking up the rest from reference TRBV2 and TRBJ2-2 gives the full variable domain: EPEVTQTPSHQVTQMGQEVILRCVPISNHLYFYWYRQILGQKVEFLVSFYNNEISEKSEIFDDQFSVERPDGSNFTLKIRSTKLEDSAMYFCASREYPGELFFGEGSRLTVL.

This clone occurred a few times. This chain links TRBV10-3 with TRBJ1-1, with D uncertain. CDR3 length: 15 residues. The germline V gene has CDR1 ENHRY and CDR2 SYGVKD. V lost 7 bases to trimming and J lost 0 bases, with 15 bases between them. This CDR3 is CAIIPADGLNTEAFF. DNA for the CDR3: TGTGCCATCATTCCGGCGGACGGTCTGAACACTGAAGCTTTCTTT.

This chain connects TRBV6-1 to TRBJ1-5; D ambiguous. This CDR3 spans 14 amino acids. Germline V gives CDR1 MNHNS, CDR2 SASEGT. Trimming removed 6 bases at V and 4 bases at J, with 13 bases between. CDR3 DNA: TGTGCCAGCAGCGGGAGGGTGGGGAATCAGCCCCAGCATTTT. Its translation is CASSGRVGNQPQHF.

The rearrangement uses TRBV9 and TRBJ1-1, with no clear D. V was clipped by 4 bases and J by 2 bases, with 18 bases between them. Germline V gene lookup returns CDR1 SGDLS and CDR2 YYNGEE. This CDR3 has 16 residues. In DNA form, the CDR3 reads TGTGCCAGCAGCTTTCTCCCGCATTTTGAAAACACTGAAGCTTTCTTT. It yields the protein CASSFLPHFENTEAFF.

This clone has a handful of counts. The chain is built from TRBV18 and TRBJ2-7; D gene unclear. The germline V gene has CDR1 KGHSH and CDR2 LQKENI. Trimming took 3 bases from V and 6 from J, leaving 6 bases between them. The CDR3 totals 11 residues. The CDR3 DNA reads as TGTGCCAGCTCACCCGAGCGCGAGCAGTACTTC. Amino acid sequence: CASSPEREQYF.

This sequence joins TRBV6-1 and TRBJ1-1, with D hard to call. The CDR3 loop spans 13 amino acids. The V end was cut by 8 bases, the J end by 0 bases, with 10 bases between. CDR1 and CDR2 (germline): MNHNS, SASEGT. The CDR3 DNA reads as TGTGCCAGCTTCGGACGGATGAACACTGAAGCTTTCTTT. Translated, it gives CASFGRMNTEAFF.

The table lists this clone with a few counts. The chain employs TRBV28 and TRBJ2-2, with D tentatively TRBD2 (6 bases). Trimming shortened V by 6 bases and J by 3 bases, and 17 bases separated the two germline ends. The CDR3 consists of 16 residues. Germline CDR1 is MDHEN and CDR2 is SYDVKM. The chain's CDR3 is CASSPRGAVDTGELFF. CDR3 coding DNA: TGTGCCAGCAGCCCACGCGGGGCTGTGGACACCGGGGAGCTGTTTTTT.

This clone appeared a few times. The V call is TRBV9, the J call TRBJ2-1; D remains unclear. CDR1 and CDR2 from the germline V gene are SGDLS and YYNGEE. This CDR3 contains 16 residues. V dropped 0 bases and J dropped 0 bases, with 10 bases sitting between them. The CDR3 protein is CASSVAESSSYNEQFF. DNA of the CDR3: TGTGCCAGCAGCGTAGCGGAGAGTAGCTCCTACAATGAGCAGTTCTTC.

The rearrangement uses TRBV11-2 and TRBJ1-2, with 7 bases identical to TRBD1. This CDR3 has 13 amino acids. The V segment lost 5 bases and the J segment 8 bases; nucleotides outside the gene matches: 8. CDR1 and CDR2 (germline): SGHAT, FQNNGV. As DNA, the CDR3 is TGTGCCAGCAGCCCGACAGGGCTCTGGGGCTACACCTTC. It encodes CASSPTGLWGYTF.

This clone appeared a few times. This rearrangement joins TRBV5-1 to TRBJ1-2; D is unresolved. This CDR3 comprises 10 residues. V was trimmed by 4 bases and J by 2 bases, leaving 0 bases between them. Germline-derived CDR1 and CDR2 are SGHRS and YFSETQ. CDR3 in amino acids: CASSNYGYTF. In DNA form, the CDR3 reads TGCGCCAGCAGCAACTATGGCTACACCTTC. Based on the CDR3 plus reference TRBV5-1 and TRBJ1-2, the full variable domain is KAGVTQTPRYLIKTRGQQVTLSCSPISGHRSVSWYQQTPGQGLQFLFEYFSETQRNKGNFPGRFSGRQFSNSRSEMNVSTLELGDSALYLCASSNYGYTFGSGTRLTVV.

Here the CDR3 reads CASSPLGATNEKLFF. The CDR3 coding sequence is TGTGCCAGCAGCCCTCTCGGTGCAACTAATGAAAAACTGTTTTTT. The chain is built from TRBV6-5 and TRBJ1-4; the D is unclear. Trimming removed 6 bases from V and 0 bases from J, with 11 bases in between. Germline-derived CDR1 and CDR2 are MNHEY and SVGAGI. This CDR3 comprises 15 residues.

The chain is built from TRBV25-1 and TRBJ2-3, with no clear D. Germline V gene sequence: CDR1 MGHDK, CDR2 SYGVNS. The V and J ends lost 1 base and 3 bases respectively, with 2 bases between them. This CDR3 comprises 12 residues. DNA for the CDR3: TGTGCCAGCAGTGAATCGACAGATACGCAGTATTTT. Protein sequence: CASSESTDTQYF.

This clone appeared a few times. The genes are TRBV14 and TRBJ1-1; D possibly corresponds to TRBD1 (6 bases). The CDR3 consists of 15 residues. Germline lookup yields CDR1 SGHDN and CDR2 FVKESK. V lost 0 bases and J lost 5, with 13 bases in between. The CDR3 loop reads CASSQEWGAGTEAFF. In nucleotides, the CDR3 is TGTGCCAGCAGCCAAGAATGGGGGGCAGGGACTGAAGCTTTCTTT.

This clone was recorded a few times. V is TRBV20-1 and J is TRBJ2-7, with D unclear. The CDR3 is made up of 11 amino acids. With 4 bases removed from V and 5 bases from J, the gap between germline ends came to 9 bases. Germline values: CDR1 DFQATT, CDR2 SNEGSKA (reference sequence). The CDR3 nucleotides are TGCAGTGCTAAATCCACTCACGAGCAGTACTTC. As protein: CSAKSTHEQYF.

V and J are TRBV27 and TRBJ2-6; 9 positions agree with TRBD1. Germline values: CDR1 MNHEY, CDR2 SMNVEV (reference sequence). The CDR3 covers 15 residues. V shed 4 bases and J 5 bases; nucleotides not matched to a gene: 3. CDR3 region: CASSWDRARANVLTF. In DNA, the CDR3 is TGTGCCAGCAGTTGGGACAGGGCCAGGGCCAACGTCCTGACTTTC.

This clone has more than one count but fewer than ten. The chain joins TRBV10-3 to TRBJ1-1; a possible D gene is TRBD1 (5 bases). V dropped 4 bases and J dropped 4 bases, with 10 bases sitting between them. Germline CDR1 reads ENHRY; CDR2 reads SYGVKD. CDR3 length: 13 residues. CDR3 nucleotides: TGTGCCATCAGTGCAGACAGAACCACTGAAGCTTTCTTT. It is translated as CAISADRTTEAFF.

This clone showed up just once. The same CDR3 also results from other DNA sequences found in this sample. The V gene is TRBV18, the J gene TRBJ2-7, with D unclear. The CDR3 length is 13 residues. The ends were cut back, 3 bases at V and 0 bases at J, with 6 bases in the middle. Per germline, CDR1 KGHSH and CDR2 LQKENI. The CDR3: CASSPGSSYEQYF. The DNA for the CDR3 is TGTGCCAGCTCACCGGGCAGCTCCTACGAGCAGTACTTC.

The rearrangement joins TRBV5-6 to TRBJ2-3, with TRBD2 matching over 11 bases. The CDR3 covers 15 residues. Trimming removed 3 bases from V and 1 base from J; junction bases left unmatched: 1. Germline V gene sequence: CDR1 SGHDT, CDR2 YYEEEE. Here the CDR3 DNA reads TGTGCCAGCAGCTCGACTAGCGGGGGCACAGATACGCAGTATTTT. Its protein is CASSSTSGGTDTQYF.

The chain has TRBV7-6 and TRBJ1-5, with D hard to call. The V and J ends lost 1 base and 7 bases respectively, with 8 bases between them. The CDR3 runs to 13 residues. Germline-derived CDR1 and CDR2 are SGHVS and FNYEAQ. CDR3 sequence reads: CASSLEVEQPQHF. Here the CDR3 DNA reads TGTGCCAGCAGCTTAGAAGTAGAGCAGCCCCAGCATTTT.

This clone has more than one count but fewer than ten. The chain has TRBV6-5 and TRBJ1-2; TRBD1 aligns across 10 bases. V was pared by 5 bases and J by 5 bases, with 5 bases of the junction left unmatched. Germline V gene sequence: CDR1 MNHEY, CDR2 SVGAGI. The CDR3 runs to 14 residues. CDR3 bases: TGTGCCAGCAGTATCCGGGACAGGGGTTATGGCTACACCTTC. It codes for CASSIRDRGYGYTF.

V usage is TRBV28 and J usage is TRBJ1-6; 7 nucleotides align to TRBD1. The CDR3 length is 15 residues. CDR1 and CDR2 from the germline V gene are MDHEN and SYDVKM. Unmatched junction bases numbered 7, after V lost 3 bases and J lost 8 bases. The CDR3 is CASSLFQGVDSPLHF. The CDR3 coding sequence is TGTGCCAGCAGTTTGTTTCAGGGGGTAGATTCACCCCTCCACTTT.

This clone was seen a few times. V is TRBV11-2 and J is TRBJ2-3; D may correspond to TRBD1 or TRBD2 (5 bases each). Between the trimmed V and J ends, which lost 5 bases and 1 base, there was a span of 16 bases. This CDR3 is 16 amino acids long. From germline, CDR1 is SGHAT and CDR2 FQNNGV. CDR3 sequence: CASSLMDRDGTDTQYF. CDR3 sequence (DNA): TGTGCCAGCAGCCTGATGGATAGGGACGGCACAGATACGCAGTATTTT.

The genes are TRBV5-1 and TRBJ1-1, with a weak D call TRBD1 (5 bases). The germline V gene has CDR1 SGHRS and CDR2 YFSETQ. The CDR3 spans 13 residues. V gave up 4 bases and J gave up 7 bases, with 14 bases separating them. DNA of the CDR3: TGCGCCAGCAGCCCGTCCGGGGGTCTTGAAGCTTTCTTT. Its translation: CASSPSGGLEAFF.

The J gene is TRBJ2-7, the V gene TRBV5-1; D gene uncertain. The CDR3 is 15 amino acids. Germline V lookup: CDR1 SGHRS, CDR2 YFSETQ. V was shortened by 4 bases and J by 5 bases, with 19 bases between the two germline ends. DNA of the CDR3: TGCGCCAGCAGCCGGAACGTGGGTTTGGTACACGAGCAGTACTTC. The encoded protein is CASSRNVGLVHEQYF.

V gene TRBV29-1 combines with J gene TRBJ1-2, with 7 nucleotides matching TRBD1. CDR1 and CDR2 from the germline V gene are SQVTM and ANQGSEA. This CDR3 contains 11 residues. V trimming: 8 bases; J trimming: 6 bases; junction bases outside the gene matches: 6. The chain's CDR3 is CSTRGDHGYTF. For the CDR3, the DNA is TGCAGCACCAGGGGGGATCATGGCTACACCTTC.

The sample holds a few counts of this clone. This rearrangement joins TRBV5-1 to TRBJ2-3; D may correspond to TRBD1 or TRBD2 (5 bases each). Germline V gene sequence: CDR1 SGHRS, CDR2 YFSETQ. The CDR3 spans 14 residues. V was shortened by 6 bases and J by 0 bases, with 11 bases between the two germline ends. CDR3 in DNA: TGCGCCAGCACCCCCGGGGACAGCACAGATACGCAGTATTTT. This encodes CASTPGDSTDTQYF.

J is TRBJ1-1 and V is TRBV19; 8 nucleotides align to TRBD1. The V gene's germline CDR1 is LNHDA and CDR2 SQIVND (reference sequence). Losses at the gene ends were 4 bases for V and 1 base for J; bases not matched to a gene: 2. The CDR3 is 14 amino acids. Here the CDR3 DNA reads TGTGCCAGTAGTACCGGGACAGGGAACACTGAAGCTTTCTTT. Its protein product is CASSTGTGNTEAFF. Drawing the rest from reference TRBV19 and TRBJ1-1, the complete variable domain is DGGITQSPKYLFRKEGQNVTLSCEQNLNHDAMYWYRQDPGQGLRLIYYSQIVNDFQKGDIAEGYSVSREKKESFPLTVTSAQKNPTAFYLCASSTGTGNTEAFFGQGTRLTVV.